The clone carrying this TCR beta chain was found once. The antigen remains undetermined. These data belong to a study of T cells in localized non-small cell lung cancer. Study conclusions and caveats: Sequence data derive from only one tumor region, so heterogeneity remains possible. When the top 100 tumor clones were examined, a median approximately 62 of them also appeared in the adjacent lung, which was paired and uninvolved. Longer overall survival associated with higher blood T cell density; shorter survival with higher adjacent-lung clonality. Peak T cell clonality was found in uninvolved adjacent lung, exceeding tumor.

Assay: immunoSEQ multiplex PCR; the TCRdb copy retains only in-frame clones and omits some. The profile shows approximately 76,000 clones, more than 70% of them singletons. The germline gives CDR1 LGHNT, CDR2 FRNRAP. The CDR3 loop spans 13 amino acids. Deletions cut 2 bases from V and 3 bases from J, with 4 bases between. V is TRBV12-5 and J is TRBJ2-2; D is unresolved. The source of this sequence is an older female donor with stage I lung adenocarcinoma. The sequencing used peripheral blood, collected before any cancer treatment. The CDR3 protein is CASGLPYTGELFF. CDR3 coding DNA: TGTGCTAGTGGTTTGCCATACACCGGGGAGCTGTTTTTT.